Listed below are T cell receptor beta chains from one sample, sequenced in a study of blood T cell repertoires in COVID-19. Sequencing used immunoSEQ multiplex PCR; TCRdb keeps in-frame clones, though not all of them. The sample yields some 400,000 clones, 90% seen once. The specimen sequenced was peripheral blood. These receptors all come from a man aged 18 to 29 with active or convalescent COVID-19. Each CDR3 is given with its conserved first and last residue. D genes are given only for firm matches. The size field is filled for only some rows; it gives once, few, many or a size class.

clone_size,j_call,cdr3_length,v_call,d_call,cdr3_nt,cdr3_aa
NA,TRBJ2-3,16,TRBV9,NA,TGTGCCAGCAGCGTAGTGGCAGGTGAGGGTACAGATACGCAGTATTTT,CASSVVAGEGTDTQYF
once,TRBJ2-3,16,TRBV7-2,TRBD2,TGTGCCAGCACCGTCTATTTAGCGGGAGGGTCGGATACGCAGTATTTT,CASTVYLAGGSDTQYF
NA,TRBJ2-4,15,TRBV6-1,NA,TGTGCCAGCAGTGAACCCGGCAGGGAGGTAAACATTCAGTACTTC,CASSEPGREVNIQYF
NA,TRBJ2-1,15,TRBV5-1,NA,TGCGCCAGCAGCGTCACCGGGTCCTTCCCCAATGAGCAGTTCTTC,CASSVTGSFPNEQFF
NA,TRBJ2-2,17,TRBV5-1,TRBD2,TGCGCCAGCAGTTCGGGACTAGCGGGCGCGAACACCGGGGAGCTGTTTTTT,CASSSGLAGANTGELFF
NA,TRBJ2-2,16,TRBV27,TRBD2,TGTGCCAGCAGTACCCCCTCTAGCGGCCCCCCCGGGGAGCTGTTTTTT,CASSTPSSGPPGELFF
NA,TRBJ2-3,17,TRBV4-3,TRBD2,TGCGCCAGCAGCCGGGGGACTATCGAACGTGGGACAGATACGCAGTATTTT,CASSRGTIERGTDTQYF
NA,TRBJ1-1,12,TRBV3-1/TRBV3-2,NA,TGTGCCAGCAGCCAAGTCCCGACAGAAGCTTTCTTT,CASSQVPTEAFF
once,TRBJ1-1,13,TRBV7-3,NA,TGTGCCAGCAGCTTATCAGTTACCACTGAAGCTTTCTTT,CASSLSVTTEAFF
NA,TRBJ2-1,13,TRBV12-3/TRBV12-4,TRBD2,TGTGCCGGCACCGGGACTAGCGGGACTGAGCAGTTCTTC,CAGTGTSGTEQFF
NA,TRBJ2-3,15,TRBV4-3,TRBD2,TGCGCCAGCAGCCAAGACCCTAGCGGGGGGAATACGCAGTATTTT,CASSQDPSGGNTQYF
NA,TRBJ1-6,13,TRBV6-2/TRBV6-3,NA,TGTGCCAGCAGTGCCGGGACAAATTCACCCCTCCACTTT,CASSAGTNSPLHF
NA,TRBJ1-1,12,TRBV7-6,TRBD1,TGTGCCATAGGGACACCAGGGGGTCGAGCTTTCTTT,CAIGTPGGRAFF
NA,TRBJ1-1,13,TRBV20-1,NA,TGCAGTGCTAGTGTGGGGGCAGGTACTGAAGCTTTCTTT,CSASVGAGTEAFF
NA,TRBJ1-5,16,TRBV19,TRBD1,TGTGCCAGTAGTACCGAATCAGGGACAGGGTTTCAGCCCCAGCATTTT,CASSTESGTGFQPQHF
NA,TRBJ1-2,15,TRBV7-9,TRBD1,TGTGCCAGCAGCTTACGGGACAGCAACCTATTTGGCTACACCTTC,CASSLRDSNLFGYTF
NA,TRBJ2-2,14,TRBV28,TRBD1,TGTGCCAGCAAGGGTCAGGGGGCGGTCGGGGAGCTGTTTTTT,CASKGQGAVGELFF
NA,TRBJ2-1,13,TRBV30,TRBD2,TGTGCCTGGGTGACTAGCGGGAAGGGAGAGCAGTTCTTC,CAWVTSGKGEQFF
NA,TRBJ2-7,14,TRBV28,TRBD1,TGTGCCAGCAATACCCCGGGACAGAAAAACGAGCAGTACTTC,CASNTPGQKNEQYF
NA,TRBJ2-6,14,TRBV5-8,NA,TGTGCCACCGATCATGGGACTGGGGCCAACGTGCTGACTTTC,CATDHGTGANVLTF
NA,TRBJ2-7,14,TRBV6-5,NA,TGTGCCAGCAGTTACTCGACCCACGGGTACGAGCAGTACTTC,CASSYSTHGYEQYF
NA,TRBJ1-5,15,TRBV11-2,TRBD1,TGTGCCAGCAGCTTAGACGGTCAGGGGGGTCAGCCCCAGCATTTT,CASSLDGQGGQPQHF
NA,TRBJ2-5,15,TRBV7-6,TRBD1,TGTGCCAGCAGCCAAGGGGACAGGAGACAAGAGACCCAGTACTTC,CASSQGDRRQETQYF
NA,TRBJ1-3,19,TRBV2,NA,TGTGCCAGCAGCGAACTTAGGTACAGGGATGCCTCGTTTGGAAACACCATATATTTT,CASSELRYRDASFGNTIYF
NA,TRBJ2-1,15,TRBV5-5,NA,TGTGCCAGCAGCCCCGACTCCTGGTCGGGAGATGAGCAGTTCTTC,CASSPDSWSGDEQFF
NA,TRBJ1-1,10,TRBV28,NA,TGTGCCAGCAGTCTCACTGAAGCTTTCTTT,CASSLTEAFF
NA,TRBJ2-1,13,TRBV5-1,NA,TGCGCCAGCAGCTTGGATAGTTACAATGAGCAGTTCTTC,CASSLDSYNEQFF
NA,TRBJ2-1,17,TRBV6-2/TRBV6-3,NA,TGTGCCAGCAGCCCCCCTCCGACAGGTCAAATCCACAATGAGCAGTTCTTC,CASSPPPTGQIHNEQFF
NA,TRBJ2-5,14,TRBV11-2,TRBD2,TGTGCCAGCAGCTTAGGGACTAGCACGGAGACCCAGTACTTC,CASSLGTSTETQYF
once,TRBJ1-1,12,TRBV28,TRBD1,TGTGCCAGCACTATACAGGGGACTGAAGCTTTCTTT,CASTIQGTEAFF
NA,TRBJ2-5,16,TRBV4-2,TRBD2,TGTGCCAGCAGCCTCCAAGCGGGAGGAGGGGATGAGACCCAGTACTTC,CASSLQAGGGDETQYF
NA,TRBJ1-2,13,TRBV27,NA,TGTGCCAGCAGTTTCGCCAGGGACTATGGCTACACCTTC,CASSFARDYGYTF
once,TRBJ2-1,16,TRBV4-2,TRBD2,TGTGCCAGCAGCCTCCCCCTTAGCGGGAGTGGTAATGAGCAGTTCTTC,CASSLPLSGSGNEQFF
NA,TRBJ2-3,16,TRBV3-1/TRBV3-2,NA,TGTGCCAGCAGCCAAGATCCCAGGGGAGGCACAGATACGCAGTATTTT,CASSQDPRGGTDTQYF
NA,TRBJ2-7,15,TRBV6-5,NA,TGTGCCAGCAGCGCCCGAACAGGTTCTACCTACGAGCAGTACTTC,CASSARTGSTYEQYF
few,TRBJ1-2,15,TRBV5-1,NA,TGCGCCAGCAGCCAAACAGGACAGTCTAACTATGGCTACACCTTC,CASSQTGQSNYGYTF
NA,TRBJ1-1,14,TRBV28,NA,TGTGCCAGCAGTTTCCGGGGGGCGCGGACTGAAGCTTTCTTT,CASSFRGARTEAFF